The 22 T cell receptor beta chains in this list originate from one sample, sequenced in a study of PD-1 blockade in mismatch repair-deficient tumors. The protocol was immunoSEQ multiplex PCR, while the TCRdb copy is restricted to in-frame clones and leaves out a portion. The sample contains around 100,000 clones, about three quarters of which appear only once. Sequencing was performed on peripheral blood, taken 60 weeks after starting pembrolizumab. The origin of the receptors is an adult with mismatch repair-deficient cancer.

The gene calls are TRBV20-1 and TRBJ2-7; D call uncertain. Trimming cost V 5 bases and J 6 bases, with 11 bases left between them. Germline V CDR1 and CDR2: DFQATT, SNEGSKA (reference sequence). The CDR3 covers 11 residues. CDR3 DNA sequence: TGCAGTGCTGCCCGTAGTTCCGAGCAGTACTTC. Protein: CSAARSSEQYF.

The genes are TRBV7-9 and TRBJ2-2, with D perhaps TRBD1 or TRBD2 (5 bases each). The CDR3 consists of 16 residues. Germline lookup yields CDR1 SEHNR and CDR2 FQNEAQ (reference sequence). Trimming removed 2 bases at V and 1 base at J, with 11 bases between. The CDR3 sequence is CASSLRGGLNTGELFF. CDR3 DNA: TGTGCCAGCAGCTTAAGGGGCGGACTGAACACCGGGGAGCTGTTTTTT.

This chain links TRBV5-5 with TRBJ2-7, with 10 bases fitting TRBD2. The V segment lost 5 bases and the J segment 5 bases; nucleotides outside the gene matches: 16. Germline lookup yields CDR1 SGHKS and CDR2 YYEKEE (reference sequence). This CDR3 has 17 amino acids. The CDR3 DNA follows: TGTGCCAGCAGGTGGCGGCTAGCGGGAGTCGGGATCAACGAGCAGTACTTC. Protein sequence: CASRWRLAGVGINEQYF.

In its sample, this clone was seen a few times. The chain uses TRBV28 and TRBJ1-2; 9 positions match TRBD1. The CDR3 length is 14 residues. Trimming took 3 bases from V and 7 from J; bases not matched to a gene: 6. Germline CDR1 MDHEN, CDR2 SYDVKM. CDR3 amino acids: CASSFLQGARGYTF. CDR3 DNA: TGTGCCAGCAGTTTCTTACAGGGGGCGCGTGGCTACACCTTC.

J is TRBJ2-7 and V is TRBV7-2; D unclear. V lost 1 base and J 2 bases, leaving 3 bases between the germline ends. Per the germline V gene, CDR1 is SGHTA and CDR2 is FQGNSA. This CDR3 spans 12 amino acids. The CDR3 protein is CASSLEPYEQYF. DNA of the CDR3: TGTGCCAGCAGCTTAGAGCCCTACGAGCAGTACTTC.

J is TRBJ2-7 and V is TRBV2; either TRBD1 or TRBD2 may supply D (6 bases each). The CDR3 runs to 14 residues. V lost 8 bases and J lost 0, with 14 bases in between. Germline V gene data show CDR1 as SNHLY and CDR2 as FYNNEI. CDR3 sequence (DNA): TGTGCCAGCCAAGCACAGGGACTCTCCTACGAGCAGTACTTC. It codes for CASQAQGLSYEQYF.

In the case of this clone: Within the sample, other DNA sequences also encode this same CDR3. The chain employs TRBV27 and TRBJ2-7, with no clear D. CDR1 and CDR2 (germline): MNHEY, SMNVEV (reference sequence). CDR3 length: 13 amino acids. V was clipped by 3 bases and J by 2 bases, with 8 bases between them. In nucleotides, the CDR3 is TGTGCCAGCAGTTTTGGGGAAACCTACGAGCAGTACTTC. Translated: CASSFGETYEQYF.

CDR3 residues: CASSLARDGNTIYF. The DNA for the CDR3 is TGTGCCAGCAGCTTAGCCAGGGATGGAAACACCATATATTTT. The chain uses TRBV7-9 and TRBJ1-3, with D perhaps TRBD1 (5 bases). CDR1 and CDR2 from the germline V gene are SEHNR and FQNEAQ (reference sequence). The CDR3 covers 14 residues. Trimming took 0 bases from V and 3 from J, leaving 6 bases between them.

CDR3 region: CASSMGAGSETQYF. CDR3 DNA sequence: TGTGCCAGTAGTATGGGGGCAGGGTCGGAGACCCAGTACTTC. The genes are TRBV19 and TRBJ2-5; maybe TRBD1 (6 bases). The CDR3 is 14 amino acids. Trimming took 3 bases from V and 5 from J, leaving 13 bases between them. Germline V gene lookup returns CDR1 LNHDA and CDR2 SQIVND (reference sequence).

This clone was detected once. The rearrangement uses TRBV11-2 and TRBJ2-5; D is possibly TRBD1 (5 bases). Germline assignment: CDR1 SGHAT and CDR2 FQNNGV. The CDR3 has 13 residues. V was shortened by 7 bases and J by 4 bases, with 13 bases between the two germline ends. The CDR3: CASTLDRTETQYF. CDR3 nucleotides: TGTGCCAGCACCCTTGACAGAACAGAGACCCAGTACTTC. Based on the CDR3 plus reference TRBV11-2 and TRBJ2-5, the full variable domain is EAGVAQSPRYKIIEKRQSVAFWCNPISGHATLYWYQQILGQGPKLLIQFQNNGVVDDSQLPKDRFSAERLKGVDSTLKIQPAKLEDSAVYLCASTLDRTETQYFGPGTRLLVL.

The chain recombines TRBV6-7 with TRBJ1-2; 10 nucleotides align to TRBD1. TRBV6-7 is an ORF for which the function is uncertain. Trimming removed 6 bases from V and 4 bases from J; junction bases left unmatched: 11. The CDR3 is 16 amino acids. The CDR3: CASSLGQGVSLYGYTF. CDR3 sequence (DNA): TGTGCCAGCAGCCTTGGACAGGGGGTAAGTCTCTATGGCTACACCTTC.

V and J are TRBV5-4 and TRBJ2-5; the match to TRBD2 covers 7 bases. The CDR3 extends over 15 amino acids. CDR1 is SGHNT and CDR2 is YYREEE in the germline V gene (reference sequence). Unmatched junction bases numbered 3, after V lost 0 bases and J lost 1 base. The CDR3 is CASSLAAGVQETQYF. CDR3 nucleotide sequence: TGTGCCAGCAGCTTGGCCGCGGGGGTCCAAGAGACCCAGTACTTC.

CDR3 DNA: TGTGCCAGCAGCTTCGCCGCCCAGGACCCCAGCTCCTACAATGAGCAGTTCTTC. It codes for CASSFAAQDPSSYNEQFF. V is TRBV7-9 and J is TRBJ2-1; no definite D call. The CDR3 sequence is 18 residues long. V was shortened by 3 bases and J by 0 bases, with 18 bases between the two germline ends. Germline V gives CDR1 SEHNR, CDR2 FQNEAQ (reference sequence).

The gene calls are TRBV18 and TRBJ1-1, with a tentative D call TRBD1 (6 bases). The CDR3 spans 14 residues. With 6 bases removed from V and 2 bases from J, the gap between germline ends came to 13 bases. Germline V gene sequence: CDR1 KGHSH, CDR2 LQKENI. The CDR3, as DNA: TGTGCCAGCTCCCCCGGGACACACAACACTGAAGCTTTCTTT. This sequence encodes CASSPGTHNTEAFF.

This clone has a handful of counts. J is TRBJ1-2 and V is TRBV4-3; 8 bases map to TRBD1. This CDR3 contains 16 residues. Germline lookup yields CDR1 LGHNA and CDR2 YSLEER. The trim removed 3 bases at V and 5 bases at J, leaving 11 bases unmatched. CDR3: CASSHVVQGAGYGYTF. Here the CDR3 DNA reads TGCGCCAGCAGCCATGTCGTGCAGGGGGCTGGGTATGGCTACACCTTC.

This chain links TRBV7-3 with TRBJ2-1; 14 bases are shared with TRBD2. The CDR3 totals 16 residues. Germline V gene lookup returns CDR1 SGHTA and CDR2 FQGTGA. The V gene end was trimmed by 3 bases and the J gene end by 6 bases; junction bases not matched to a gene: 4. This CDR3 reads CASSLDGTSGSNEQFF. Here the CDR3 DNA reads TGTGCCAGCAGCTTGGACGGGACTAGCGGGAGCAATGAGCAGTTCTTC.

Written as DNA, the CDR3 is TGTGCCAGCTTTTTGGGGGGCTCGCGGGAGCAGTTCTTC. As protein: CASFLGGSREQFF. The V gene is TRBV28, the J gene TRBJ2-1; perhaps D is TRBD1 or TRBD2 (6 bases each). Per the germline V gene, CDR1 is MDHEN and CDR2 is SYDVKM. With 8 bases removed from V and 10 bases from J, the gap between germline ends came to 18 bases. The CDR3 is 13 residues long.

This chain joins TRBV5-4 and TRBJ2-7, with D perhaps matching TRBD2 (7 bases). The CDR3 has 14 residues. The V gene lost 1 base and the J gene lost 2 bases, with 10 bases spanning the gap. Germline lookup yields CDR1 SGHNT and CDR2 YYREEE (reference sequence). DNA of the CDR3: TGTGCCAGCAGCTTGCGGGGGGCGCCCTACGAGCAGTACTTC. This translates into CASSLRGAPYEQYF.

This sequence joins TRBV2 and TRBJ2-3, with 8 bases identical to TRBD2. The V gene end was trimmed by 3 bases and the J gene end by 3 bases; junction bases not matched to a gene: 5. Germline V gives CDR1 SNHLY, CDR2 FYNNEI. This CDR3 is built from 15 residues. CDR3 amino acids: CASSDSGEGTDTQYF. Written as DNA, the CDR3 is TGTGCCAGCAGTGATAGCGGGGAGGGGACAGATACGCAGTATTTT.

The gene calls are TRBV7-2 and TRBJ1-4; D possibly corresponds to TRBD1 (5 bases). Trimming pared 3 bases from V and 8 bases from J, leaving 19 bases between. Germline CDR1 reads SGHTA; CDR2 reads FQGNSA. This CDR3 region has 16 residues. CDR3 in amino acids: CASSLESMGVEEKLFF. Written as DNA, the CDR3 is TGTGCCAGCAGCTTGGAGAGTATGGGGGTGGAAGAAAAACTGTTTTTT. Full variable domain (missing parts from reference TRBV7-2 and TRBJ1-4): GAGVSQSPSNKVTEKGKDVELRCDPISGHTALYWYRQSLGQGLEFLIYFQGNSAPDKSGLPSDRFSAERTGGSVSTLTIQRTQQEDSAVYLCASSLESMGVEEKLFFGSGTQLSVL.

This chain uses TRBV5-1 with TRBJ2-1, with TRBD2 identical over 13 bases. V trimming: 0 bases; J trimming: 0 bases; junction bases outside the gene matches: 6. The CDR3 has 19 amino acids. CDR1 is SGHRS and CDR2 is YFSETQ in the germline V gene. The CDR3 reads CASSLVGLAGLSSYNEQFF. The CDR3 coding sequence is TGCGCCAGCAGCTTGGTGGGACTAGCGGGACTCAGCTCCTACAATGAGCAGTTCTTC.

V gene TRBV5-6 combines with J gene TRBJ1-2; tentative D call: TRBD1 (5 bases). The CDR3 has 13 residues. Germline CDR1 and CDR2: SGHDT and YYEEEE. Trimming removed 0 bases at V and 7 bases at J, with 10 bases between. This chain's CDR3 is CASSLGQSVGYTF. As DNA, the CDR3 is TGTGCCAGCAGCTTGGGACAGTCAGTTGGCTACACCTTC.